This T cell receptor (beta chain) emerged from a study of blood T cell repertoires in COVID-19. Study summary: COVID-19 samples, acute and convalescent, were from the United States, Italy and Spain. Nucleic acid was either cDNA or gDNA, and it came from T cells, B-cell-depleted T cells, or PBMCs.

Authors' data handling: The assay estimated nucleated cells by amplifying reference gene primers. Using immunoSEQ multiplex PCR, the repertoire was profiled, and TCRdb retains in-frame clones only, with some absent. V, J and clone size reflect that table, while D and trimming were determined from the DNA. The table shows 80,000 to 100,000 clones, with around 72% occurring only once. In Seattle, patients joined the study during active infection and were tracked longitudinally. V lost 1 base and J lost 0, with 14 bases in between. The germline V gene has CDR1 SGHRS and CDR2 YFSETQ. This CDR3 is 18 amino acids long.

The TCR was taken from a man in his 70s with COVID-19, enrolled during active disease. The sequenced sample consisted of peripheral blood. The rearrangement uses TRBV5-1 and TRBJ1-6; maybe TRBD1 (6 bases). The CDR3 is CASSLTYTGSSYNSPLHF. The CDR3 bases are TGCGCCAGCAGCTTGACCTACACAGGGAGCTCCTATAATTCACCCCTCCACTTT.